A single count supports the clone carrying this T cell receptor (beta chain). This specimen comes from a study of blood T cell repertoires in COVID-19. Study-wide context: Nucleic acid was either cDNA or gDNA, and it came from T cells, B-cell-depleted T cells, or PBMCs.

Generated by immunoSEQ multiplex PCR, the TCRdb table keeps only in-frame clones and is missing some. The repertoire holds roughly 200,000 clones, with around three quarters as singletons. The CDR3 runs 16 residues. Germline CDR1 and CDR2: MNHNS and SASEGT. Deletions cut 3 bases from V and 2 bases from J, with 14 bases between. J is TRBJ2-1 and V is TRBV6-1; maybe TRBD1 (6 bases). The sample was peripheral blood. This receptor was obtained from a woman aged 70 to 79 with acute or convalescent COVID-19. The CDR3 loop reads CASSDDITGTYNEQFF. The DNA of the CDR3 is TGTGCCAGCAGTGACGATATTACAGGGACCTACAATGAGCAGTTCTTC.